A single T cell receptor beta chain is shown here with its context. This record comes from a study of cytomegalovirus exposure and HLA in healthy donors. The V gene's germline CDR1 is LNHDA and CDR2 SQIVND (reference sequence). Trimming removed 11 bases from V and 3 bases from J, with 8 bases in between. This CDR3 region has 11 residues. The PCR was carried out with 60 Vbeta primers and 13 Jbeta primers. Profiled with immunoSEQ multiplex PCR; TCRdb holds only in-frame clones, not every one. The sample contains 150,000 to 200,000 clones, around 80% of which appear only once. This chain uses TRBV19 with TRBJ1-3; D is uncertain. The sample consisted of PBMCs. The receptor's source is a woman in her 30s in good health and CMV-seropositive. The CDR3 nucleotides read TGTGCCGGGGAGATTGGAAACACCATATATTTT. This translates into CAGEIGNTIYF.